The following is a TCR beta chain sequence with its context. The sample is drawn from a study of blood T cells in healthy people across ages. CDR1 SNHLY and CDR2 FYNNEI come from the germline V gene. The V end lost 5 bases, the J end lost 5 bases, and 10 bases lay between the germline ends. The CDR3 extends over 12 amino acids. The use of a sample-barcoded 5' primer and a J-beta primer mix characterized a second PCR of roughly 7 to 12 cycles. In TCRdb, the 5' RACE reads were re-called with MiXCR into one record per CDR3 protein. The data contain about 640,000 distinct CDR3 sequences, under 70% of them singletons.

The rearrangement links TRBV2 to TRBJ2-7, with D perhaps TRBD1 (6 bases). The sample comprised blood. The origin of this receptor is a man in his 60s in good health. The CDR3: CASSPDRNEQYF. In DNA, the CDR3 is TGTGCCAGCAGTCCCGACAGGAACGAGCAGTACTTC.